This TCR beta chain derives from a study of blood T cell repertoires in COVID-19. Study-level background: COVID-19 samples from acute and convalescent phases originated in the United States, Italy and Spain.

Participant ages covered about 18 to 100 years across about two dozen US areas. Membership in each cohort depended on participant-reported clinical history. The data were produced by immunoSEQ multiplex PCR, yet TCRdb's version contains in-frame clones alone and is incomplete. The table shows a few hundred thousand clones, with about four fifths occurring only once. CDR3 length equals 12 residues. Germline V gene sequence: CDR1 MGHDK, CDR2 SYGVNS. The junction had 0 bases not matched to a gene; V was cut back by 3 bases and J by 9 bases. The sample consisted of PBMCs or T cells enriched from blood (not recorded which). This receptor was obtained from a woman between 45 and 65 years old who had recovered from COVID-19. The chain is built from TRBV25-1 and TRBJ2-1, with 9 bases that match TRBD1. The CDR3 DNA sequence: TGTGCCAGCAGTGAGGACAGGGGTGAGCAGTTCTTC. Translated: CASSEDRGEQFF.